The clone carrying this T cell receptor (beta chain) occurred once. Its antigen is unknown. Trimming at V came to 5 bases and at J to 5 bases, leaving 6 bases not matched to a gene. The CDR3 has 14 residues. The germline CDR1 and CDR2 sequences are SNHLY and FYNNEI. Profiled with immunoSEQ multiplex PCR; TCRdb holds only in-frame clones, not every one. The table lists roughly 150,000 clones, about nine tenths of them singletons. These data come from a study of T cell responses to AZD1222 COVID-19 vaccine. The study, taken as a whole, reports: Baseline antibody screening turned up just six or seven seropositive AZD1222 recipients. Elevations in Spike-specific TCR breadth and depth followed administration of two AZD1222 doses.

This material consisted of peripheral blood, taken 28 days after the second AZD1222 dose. The sequence derives from an adult who received the AZD1222 COVID-19 vaccine. The chain joins TRBV2 to TRBJ2-5; 9 bases agree with TRBD1. CDR3 residues: CASSLGQGSETQYF. For the CDR3, the DNA is TGTGCCAGCAGTCTGGGACAGGGAAGCGAGACCCAGTACTTC.